The entry that follows covers one TCR beta chain sequence. Its antigen is not known. Everyone who donated was a healthy bone marrow donor. Primers for the PCR totalled 60 Vbeta and 13 Jbeta. Profiling relied on immunoSEQ multiplex PCR, and the TCRdb table lists in-frame clones only, not all of them. Of 110,000 to 150,000 clones in the sample, more than 75% are singletons; the top ten hold 2.4%. These data are taken from a study of cytomegalovirus exposure and HLA in healthy donors. Whole-study findings and limits: Rare TCR sequences predominated, though certain public TCRs were found in many donors. Most of the TCR beta V segments (in an earlier analysis) were productive either about 87% or about 30% of the time. Cytomegalovirus-associated status was assigned to about 160 TCR beta chains.

Germline V lookup: CDR1 SGHTA, CDR2 FQGNSA. CDR3 size: 12 residues. V was cut by 5 bases and J by 3 bases, with 8 bases left in between. This chain links TRBV7-2 with TRBJ2-7; D gene uncertain. Sequenced sample: PBMCs. The sequence derives from a young woman in good health and CMV-seropositive. The CDR3 bases are TGTGCCAGCAGCCGAGATGGCTACGAGCAGTACTTC. It specifies CASSRDGYEQYF.